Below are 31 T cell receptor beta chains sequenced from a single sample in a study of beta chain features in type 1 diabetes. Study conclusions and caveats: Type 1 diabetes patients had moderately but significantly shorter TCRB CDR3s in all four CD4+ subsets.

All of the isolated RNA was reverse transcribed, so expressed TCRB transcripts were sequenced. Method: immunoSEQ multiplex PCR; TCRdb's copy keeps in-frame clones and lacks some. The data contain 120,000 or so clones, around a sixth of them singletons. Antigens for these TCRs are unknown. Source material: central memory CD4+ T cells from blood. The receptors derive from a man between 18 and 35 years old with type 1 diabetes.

Here the CDR3 reads CASSVMAGGRETQYF. CDR3 coding DNA: TGTGCCAGCAGCGTAATGGCGGGGGGGCGAGAGACCCAGTACTTC. The J gene is TRBJ2-5, the V gene TRBV9, with 9 positions matching TRBD2. This CDR3 comprises 15 residues. The germline CDR1 and CDR2 sequences are SGDLS and YYNGEE. Germline trimming cut 1 base from V and 4 bases from J; bases unmatched to any gene: 5.

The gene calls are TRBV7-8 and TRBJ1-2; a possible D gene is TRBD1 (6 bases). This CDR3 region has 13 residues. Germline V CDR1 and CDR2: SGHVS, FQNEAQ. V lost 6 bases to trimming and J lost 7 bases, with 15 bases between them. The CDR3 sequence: CASRLTGYGGYTF. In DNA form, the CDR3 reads TGTGCCAGCAGGCTAACAGGGTACGGTGGCTACACCTTC.

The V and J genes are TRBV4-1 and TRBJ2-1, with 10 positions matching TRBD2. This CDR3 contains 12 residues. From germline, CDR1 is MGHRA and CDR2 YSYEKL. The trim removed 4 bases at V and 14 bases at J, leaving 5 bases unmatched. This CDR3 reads CASSPTSGMEFF. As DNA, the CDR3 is TGCGCCAGCAGCCCCACTAGCGGGATGGAGTTCTTC.

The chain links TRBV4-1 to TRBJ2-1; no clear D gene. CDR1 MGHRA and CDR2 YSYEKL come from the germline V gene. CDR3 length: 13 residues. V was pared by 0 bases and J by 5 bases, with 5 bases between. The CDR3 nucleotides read TGCGCCAGCAGCCAAGAGCTTAACAATGAGCAGTTCTTC. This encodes CASSQELNNEQFF.

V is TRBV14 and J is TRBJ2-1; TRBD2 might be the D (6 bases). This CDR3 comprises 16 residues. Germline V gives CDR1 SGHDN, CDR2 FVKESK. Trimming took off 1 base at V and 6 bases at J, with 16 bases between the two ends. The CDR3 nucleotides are TGTGCCAGCAGCCAAGGACTAGGGACGGGGATCAATGAGCAGTTCTTC. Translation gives CASSQGLGTGINEQFF. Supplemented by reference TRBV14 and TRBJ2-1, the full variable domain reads EAGVTQFPSHSVIEKGQTVTLRCDPISGHDNLYWYRRVMGKEIKFLLHFVKESKQDESGMPNNRFLAERTGGTYSTLKVQPAELEDSGVYFCASSQGLGTGINEQFFGPGTRLTVL.

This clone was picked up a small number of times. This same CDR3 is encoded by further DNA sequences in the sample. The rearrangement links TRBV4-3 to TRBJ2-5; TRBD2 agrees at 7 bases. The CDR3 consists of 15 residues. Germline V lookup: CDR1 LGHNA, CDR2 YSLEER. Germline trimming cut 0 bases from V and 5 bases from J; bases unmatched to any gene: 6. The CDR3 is CASSQDPGGWETQYF. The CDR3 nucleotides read TGCGCCAGCAGCCAAGATCCGGGAGGATGGGAGACCCAGTACTTC.

DNA of the CDR3: TGTGCCAGTAGTACAGACAGGGTGTCACCCCAGCATTTT. Protein product: CASSTDRVSPQHF. The V gene is TRBV19, the J gene TRBJ1-5; 7 nucleotides agree with TRBD1. From germline, CDR1 is LNHDA and CDR2 SQIVND (reference sequence). Trimming cost V 4 bases and J 10 bases; bases outside gene matches: 7. The CDR3 is 13 residues long.

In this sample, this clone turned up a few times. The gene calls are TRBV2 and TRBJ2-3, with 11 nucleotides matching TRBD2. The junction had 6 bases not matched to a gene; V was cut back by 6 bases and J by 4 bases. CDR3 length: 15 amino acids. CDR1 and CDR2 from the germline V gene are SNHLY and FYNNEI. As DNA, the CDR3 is TGTGCCAGCAGGCAACTAGCGGGAGTACCAGATACGCAGTATTTT. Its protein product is CASRQLAGVPDTQYF.

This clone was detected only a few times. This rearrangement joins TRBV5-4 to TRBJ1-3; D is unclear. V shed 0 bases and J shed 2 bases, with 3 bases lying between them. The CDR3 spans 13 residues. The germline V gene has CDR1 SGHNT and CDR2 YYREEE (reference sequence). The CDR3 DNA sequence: TGTGCCAGCAGCTTGGCGGCTGGAAACACCATATATTTT. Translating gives CASSLAAGNTIYF. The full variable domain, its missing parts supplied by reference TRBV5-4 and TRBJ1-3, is ETGVTQSPTHLIKTRGQQVTLRCSSQSGHNTVSWYQQALGQGPQFIFQYYREEENGRGNFPPRFSGLQFPNYSSELNVNALELDDSALYLCASSLAAGNTIYFGEGSWLTVV.

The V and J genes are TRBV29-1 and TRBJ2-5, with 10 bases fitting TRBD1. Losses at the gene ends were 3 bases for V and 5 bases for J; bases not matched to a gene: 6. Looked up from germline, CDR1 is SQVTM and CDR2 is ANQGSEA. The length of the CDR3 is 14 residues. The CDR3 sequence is CSVDFRDRGETQYF. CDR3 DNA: TGCAGCGTTGATTTCCGGGACAGGGGTGAGACCCAGTACTTC.

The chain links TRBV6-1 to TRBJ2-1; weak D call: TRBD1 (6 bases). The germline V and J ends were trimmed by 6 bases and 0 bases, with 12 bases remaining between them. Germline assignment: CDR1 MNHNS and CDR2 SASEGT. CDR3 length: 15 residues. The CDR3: CASRPDRSSYNEQFF. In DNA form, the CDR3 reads TGTGCCAGCAGACCGGACAGAAGCTCCTACAATGAGCAGTTCTTC.

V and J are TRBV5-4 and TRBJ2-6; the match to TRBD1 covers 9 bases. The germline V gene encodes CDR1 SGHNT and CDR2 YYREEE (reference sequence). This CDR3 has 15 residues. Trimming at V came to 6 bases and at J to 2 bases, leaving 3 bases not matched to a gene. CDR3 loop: CASTTGGTGANVLTF. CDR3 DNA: TGTGCCAGCACCACAGGGGGCACTGGGGCCAACGTCCTGACTTTC.

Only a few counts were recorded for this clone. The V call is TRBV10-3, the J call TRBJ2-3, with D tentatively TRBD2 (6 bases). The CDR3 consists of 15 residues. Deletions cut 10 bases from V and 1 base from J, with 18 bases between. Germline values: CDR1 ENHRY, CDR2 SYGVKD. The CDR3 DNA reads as TGTGCCAGTCGGGACTGGGCGTTACGCACAGATACGCAGTATTTT. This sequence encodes CASRDWALRTDTQYF.

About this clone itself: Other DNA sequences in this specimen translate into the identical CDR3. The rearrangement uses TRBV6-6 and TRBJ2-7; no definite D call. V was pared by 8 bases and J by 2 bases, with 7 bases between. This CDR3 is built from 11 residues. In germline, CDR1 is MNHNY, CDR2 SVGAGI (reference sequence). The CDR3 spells CASSPTYEQYF. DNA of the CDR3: TGTGCCAGCTCCCCAACCTACGAGCAGTACTTC.

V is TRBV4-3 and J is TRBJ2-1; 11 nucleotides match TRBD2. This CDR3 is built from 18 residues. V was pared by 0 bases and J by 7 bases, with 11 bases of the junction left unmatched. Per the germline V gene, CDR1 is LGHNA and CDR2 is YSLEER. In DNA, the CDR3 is TGCGCCAGCAGCCAAGATCACCGCCGACTAGCGGGGTTGAATGAGCAGTTCTTC. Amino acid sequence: CASSQDHRRLAGLNEQFF.

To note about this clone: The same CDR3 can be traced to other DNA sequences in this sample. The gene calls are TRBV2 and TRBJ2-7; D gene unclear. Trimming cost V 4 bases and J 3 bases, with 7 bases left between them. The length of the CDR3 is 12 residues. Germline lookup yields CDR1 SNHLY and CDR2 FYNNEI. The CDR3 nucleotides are TGTGCCAGCAGTGGGAGTTTCTACGAGCAGTACTTC. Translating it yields CASSGSFYEQYF.

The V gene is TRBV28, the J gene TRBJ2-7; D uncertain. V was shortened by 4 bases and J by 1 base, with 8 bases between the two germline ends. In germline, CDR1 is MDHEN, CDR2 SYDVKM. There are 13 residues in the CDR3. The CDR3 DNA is TGTGCCAGCAGTTCGTCTCCTTCCTACGAGCAGTACTTC. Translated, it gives CASSSSPSYEQYF. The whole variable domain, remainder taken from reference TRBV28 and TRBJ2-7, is DVKVTQSSRYLVKRTGEKVFLECVQDMDHENMFWYRQDPGLGLRLIYFSYDVKMKEKGDIPEGYSVSREKKERFSLILESASTNQTSMYLCASSSSPSYEQYFGPGTRLTVT.

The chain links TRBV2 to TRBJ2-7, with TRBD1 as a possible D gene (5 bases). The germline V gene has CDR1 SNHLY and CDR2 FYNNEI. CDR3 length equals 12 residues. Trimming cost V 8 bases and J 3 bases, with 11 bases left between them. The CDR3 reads CASSSGIYEQYF. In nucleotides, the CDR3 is TGTGCCAGCTCGTCAGGGATCTACGAGCAGTACTTC.

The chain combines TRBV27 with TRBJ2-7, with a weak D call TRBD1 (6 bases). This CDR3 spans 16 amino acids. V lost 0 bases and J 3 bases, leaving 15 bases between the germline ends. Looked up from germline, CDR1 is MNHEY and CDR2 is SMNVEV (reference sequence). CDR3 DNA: TGTGCCAGCAGTTTATCGAGACAGGCGGTATTCTACGAGCAGTACTTC. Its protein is CASSLSRQAVFYEQYF.

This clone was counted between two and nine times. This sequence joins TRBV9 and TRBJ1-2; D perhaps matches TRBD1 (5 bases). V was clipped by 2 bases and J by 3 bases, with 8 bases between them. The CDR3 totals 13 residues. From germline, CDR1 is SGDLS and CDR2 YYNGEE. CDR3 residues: CASSVMGHYGYTF. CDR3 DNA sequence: TGTGCCAGCAGCGTCATGGGGCACTATGGCTACACCTTC.

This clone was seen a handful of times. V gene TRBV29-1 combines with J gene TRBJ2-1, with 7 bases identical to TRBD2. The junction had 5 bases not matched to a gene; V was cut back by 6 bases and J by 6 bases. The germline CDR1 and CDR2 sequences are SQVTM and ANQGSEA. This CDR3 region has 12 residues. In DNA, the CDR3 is TGCAGCGTCGGGACTACTTTCAATGAGCAGTTCTTC. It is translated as CSVGTTFNEQFF.

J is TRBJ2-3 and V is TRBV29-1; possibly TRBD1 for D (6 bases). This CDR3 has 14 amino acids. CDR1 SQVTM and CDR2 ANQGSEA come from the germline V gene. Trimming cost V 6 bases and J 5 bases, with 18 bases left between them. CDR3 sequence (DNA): TGCAGCGTAGCTCAGGGGAACGGCCAAGATACGCAGTATTTT. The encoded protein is CSVAQGNGQDTQYF.

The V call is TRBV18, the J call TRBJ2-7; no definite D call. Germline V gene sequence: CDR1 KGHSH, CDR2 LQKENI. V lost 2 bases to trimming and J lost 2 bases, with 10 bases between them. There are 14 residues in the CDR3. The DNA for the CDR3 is TGTGCCAGCTCACCATCTCAGATCACCTACGAGCAGTACTTC. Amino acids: CASSPSQITYEQYF.

For the CDR3, the DNA is TGTGCCAGCAGCCAATCGGGAAGGTACTATGGCTACACCTTC. Its protein product is CASSQSGRYYGYTF. The chain combines TRBV7-9 with TRBJ1-2; D unresolved. The CDR3 consists of 14 residues. Trimming took 5 bases from V and 3 from J, leaving 13 bases between them. The V gene's germline CDR1 is SEHNR and CDR2 FQNEAQ (reference sequence).

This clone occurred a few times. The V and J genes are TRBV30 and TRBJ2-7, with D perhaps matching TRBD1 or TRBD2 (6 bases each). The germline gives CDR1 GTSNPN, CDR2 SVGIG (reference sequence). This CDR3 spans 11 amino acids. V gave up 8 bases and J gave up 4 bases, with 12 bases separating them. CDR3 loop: CASWGAYEQYF. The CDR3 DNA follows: TGTGCCAGTTGGGGGGCGTACGAGCAGTACTTC.

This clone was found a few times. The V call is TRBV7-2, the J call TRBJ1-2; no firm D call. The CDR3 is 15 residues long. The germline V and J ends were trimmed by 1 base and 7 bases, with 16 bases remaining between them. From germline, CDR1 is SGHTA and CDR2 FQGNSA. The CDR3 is CASSLGRPASGGYTF. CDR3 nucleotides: TGTGCCAGCAGCTTAGGCAGGCCCGCCAGCGGTGGCTACACCTTC.

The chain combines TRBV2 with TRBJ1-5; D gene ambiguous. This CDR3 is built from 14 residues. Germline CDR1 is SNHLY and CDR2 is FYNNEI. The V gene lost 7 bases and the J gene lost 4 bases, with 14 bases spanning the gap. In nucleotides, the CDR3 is TGTGCCAGCACCCAGGACGGTTCAAATCAGCCCCAGCATTTT. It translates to CASTQDGSNQPQHF.

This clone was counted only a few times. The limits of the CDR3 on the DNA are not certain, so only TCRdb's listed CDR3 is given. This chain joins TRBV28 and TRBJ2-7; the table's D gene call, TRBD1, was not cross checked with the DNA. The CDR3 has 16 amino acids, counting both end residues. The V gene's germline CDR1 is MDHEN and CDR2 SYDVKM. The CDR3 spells CASSSSRITGGGEQYF.

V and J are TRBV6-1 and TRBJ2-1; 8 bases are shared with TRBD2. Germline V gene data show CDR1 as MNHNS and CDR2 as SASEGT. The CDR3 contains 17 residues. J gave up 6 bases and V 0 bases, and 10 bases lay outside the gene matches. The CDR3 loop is CASSEASDGGAANEQFF. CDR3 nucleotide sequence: TGTGCCAGCAGTGAAGCTTCGGACGGGGGGGCCGCCAATGAGCAGTTCTTC.

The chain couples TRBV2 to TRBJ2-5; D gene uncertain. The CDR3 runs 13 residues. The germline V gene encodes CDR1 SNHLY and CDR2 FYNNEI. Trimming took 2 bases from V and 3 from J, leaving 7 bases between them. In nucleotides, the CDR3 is TGTGCCAGCAGTGAAAACGGTAAAGAGACCCAGTACTTC. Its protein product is CASSENGKETQYF.

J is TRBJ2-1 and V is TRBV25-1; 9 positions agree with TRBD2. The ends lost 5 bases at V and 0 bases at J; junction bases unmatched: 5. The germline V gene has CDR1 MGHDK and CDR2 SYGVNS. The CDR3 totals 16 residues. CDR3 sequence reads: CASSFSGGTSYNEQFF. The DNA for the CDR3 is TGTGCCAGCAGTTTCAGCGGGGGGACCTCCTACAATGAGCAGTTCTTC. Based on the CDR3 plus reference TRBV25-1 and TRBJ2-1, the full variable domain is EADIYQTPRYLVIGTGKKITLECSQTMGHDKMYWYQQDPGMELHLIHYSYGVNSTEKGDLSSESTVSRIRTEHFPLTLESARPSHTSQYLCASSFSGGTSYNEQFFGPGTRLTVL.